This entry lists 16 T cell receptor beta chains sequenced from one sample in a study of shared clonotypes between healthy human individuals. Sequencing was performed with immunoSEQ multiplex PCR; in TCRdb, only in-frame clones are kept and a portion is missing. The sample lists around 700,000 clones, about 90% occurring once. Naive CD8 cells, CD45RO-negative and positively selected for CCR7, excluded terminally differentiated effector memory CD45RA+ cells. Sequencing was performed on naive CD8+ T cells sorted from blood. The receptors were gathered from a young man in good health.

The J gene is TRBJ2-2, the V gene TRBV18; D not certain. Germline lookup yields CDR1 KGHSH and CDR2 LQKENI. V shed 5 bases and J shed 3 bases, with 1 base lying between them. CDR3 length equals 11 residues. CDR3 in DNA: TGTGCCAGCTCATACACCGGGGAGCTGTTTTTT. Its protein is CASSYTGELFF.

V gene TRBV6-5 combines with J gene TRBJ2-1, with 9 bases that match TRBD2. This CDR3 contains 15 residues. V trimming: 3 bases; J trimming: 5 bases; junction bases outside the gene matches: 5. Germline lookup yields CDR1 MNHEY and CDR2 SVGAGI. CDR3: CASSYVASGNNEQFF. As DNA, the CDR3 is TGTGCCAGCAGTTATGTGGCTAGCGGGAACAATGAGCAGTTCTTC.

The chain combines TRBV16 with TRBJ2-7; 9 nucleotides line up with TRBD1. Trimming took 3 bases from V and 4 from J; bases not matched to a gene: 4. The CDR3 length is 14 residues. Germline V lookup: CDR1 KGHSY, CDR2 FQNENV. The CDR3 DNA reads TGTGCCAGCAGCCATGGGACAGGGAAATACGAGCAGTACTTC. Residues: CASSHGTGKYEQYF.

The CDR3 region is CASSEEVGATNEKLFF. CDR3 DNA sequence: TGTGCCAGCAGTGAGGAGGTCGGAGCAACTAATGAAAAACTGTTTTTT. This chain uses TRBV2 with TRBJ1-4; no definite D call. V was trimmed by 3 bases and J by 0 bases, leaving 11 bases between them. The CDR3 totals 16 residues. Per germline, CDR1 SNHLY and CDR2 FYNNEI.

The rearrangement joins TRBV7-9 to TRBJ1-1, with TRBD1 matching 9 bases. The V gene's germline CDR1 is SEHNR and CDR2 FQNEAQ (reference sequence). V shed 3 bases, J shed 5 bases, and the junction held 7 bases outside the gene matches. This CDR3 is built from 15 residues. In DNA, the CDR3 is TGTGCCAGCAGCTTGGGGACAGGGTTCGGGACTGAAGCTTTCTTT. It specifies CASSLGTGFGTEAFF.

The rearrangement uses TRBV30 and TRBJ1-4; TRBD1 matches at 7 bases. CDR1 GTSNPN and CDR2 SVGIG come from the germline V gene (reference sequence). CDR3 length: 13 residues. V shed 5 bases, J shed 8 bases, and the junction held 8 bases outside the gene matches. The CDR3 DNA sequence: TGTGCCTGGGAACCGGGACAGAAGGAAAAACTGTTTTTT. This translates into CAWEPGQKEKLFF.

The chain carries TRBV6-6 and TRBJ2-5; unclear D gene. V lost 6 bases and J lost 1, with 12 bases in between. The CDR3 totals 14 residues. Germline V gene sequence: CDR1 MNHNY, CDR2 SVGAGI (reference sequence). In DNA form, the CDR3 reads TGTGCCAGCAGCTCCCGGACGGTCCAAGAGACCCAGTACTTC. Residues: CASSSRTVQETQYF.

This clone appeared once. V is TRBV27 and J is TRBJ2-3; the D is unclear. This CDR3 contains 15 residues. Germline V lookup: CDR1 MNHEY, CDR2 SMNVEV (reference sequence). Trimming took 4 bases from V and 4 from J, leaving 15 bases between them. The CDR3 is CASSSRDPTADTQYF. For the CDR3, the DNA is TGTGCCAGCAGTTCTAGAGACCCCACGGCAGATACGCAGTATTTT.

This chain joins TRBV7-9 and TRBJ2-1; unclear D gene. This CDR3 is 13 amino acids long. Per the germline V gene, CDR1 is SEHNR and CDR2 is FQNEAQ (reference sequence). Trimming took 1 base from V and 10 from J, leaving 11 bases between them. The CDR3 DNA sequence: TGTGCCAGCAGCTTAGTCCTTACGCGGGAGCAGTTCTTC. Protein product: CASSLVLTREQFF. Using reference TRBV7-9 and TRBJ2-1 for the parts outside the CDR3, the full variable domain is DTGVSQNPRHKITKRGQNVTFRCDPISEHNRLYWYRQTLGQGPEFLTYFQNEAQLEKSRLLSDRFSAERPKGSFSTLEIQRTEQGDSAMYLCASSLVLTREQFFGPGTRLTVL.

The V call is TRBV30, the J call TRBJ2-5; 7 bases align to TRBD1. Germline V gene sequence: CDR1 GTSNPN, CDR2 SVGIG (reference sequence). J gave up 5 bases and V 4 bases, and 7 bases lay outside the gene matches. CDR3 length: 13 amino acids. CDR3 loop: CAWTRDSWETQYF. The DNA for the CDR3 is TGTGCCTGGACCCGGGACAGTTGGGAGACCCAGTACTTC.

This chain joins TRBV9 and TRBJ2-1; 15 bases are a match to TRBD2. The CDR3 is made up of 16 amino acids. The J segment lost 8 bases and the V segment lost 3 bases, leaving 6 bases of the junction unmatched. The germline CDR1 and CDR2 sequences are SGDLS and YYNGEE. CDR3 DNA sequence: TGTGCCAGCAGCGGAGGGACTAGCGGGAGGAGGGATGAGCAGTTCTTC. Amino acids: CASSGGTSGRRDEQFF.

The rearrangement uses TRBV4-3 and TRBJ2-7; tentatively, D is TRBD2 (7 bases). The CDR3 spans 15 residues. Germline-derived CDR1 and CDR2 are LGHNA and YSLEER. The germline V and J ends were trimmed by 0 bases and 7 bases, with 16 bases remaining between them. CDR3 region: CASSQDPVRGGEQYF. CDR3 in DNA: TGCGCCAGCAGCCAAGATCCAGTAAGGGGGGGAGAGCAGTACTTC.

The chain carries TRBV7-9 and TRBJ2-3; D uncertain. V lost 5 bases and J 4 bases, leaving 13 bases between the germline ends. Germline CDR1 and CDR2: SEHNR and FQNEAQ (reference sequence). The CDR3 contains 14 residues. This chain's CDR3 is CASSPGGDPDTQYF. The CDR3 coding sequence is TGTGCCAGCAGCCCAGGCGGCGACCCAGATACGCAGTATTTT. The full variable domain, in which reference TRBV7-9 and TRBJ2-3 provide the parts outside the CDR3, is DTGVSQNPRHKITKRGQNVTFRCDPISEHNRLYWYRQTLGQGPEFLTYFQNEAQLEKSRLLSDRFSAERPKGSFSTLEIQRTEQGDSAMYLCASSPGGDPDTQYFGPGTRLTVL.

This clone appeared a single time. Written as DNA, the CDR3 is TGTGCCATCAGTGAGTCCACGAGGTGGGGGCAAGAGACCCAGTACTTC. Translation: CAISESTRWGQETQYF. The chain uses TRBV10-3 and TRBJ2-5; D is tentatively TRBD1 or TRBD2 (5 bases each). CDR1 and CDR2 from the germline V gene are ENHRY and SYGVKD. V dropped 0 bases and J dropped 2 bases, with 13 bases sitting between them. This CDR3 is built from 16 residues.

The chain carries TRBV4-1 and TRBJ1-4; 9 bases align to TRBD1. V lost 1 base and J lost 15; bases outside the gene matches: 3. CDR3 size: 12 residues. Germline CDR1 and CDR2: MGHRA and YSYEKL. The CDR3 nucleotides read TGCGCCAGCAGCCAAGGGGGACAGGGAATGTTTTTT. Its protein product is CASSQGGQGMFF.

The chain carries TRBV11-2 and TRBJ2-1; 9 bases agree with TRBD1. The germline CDR1 and CDR2 sequences are SGHAT and FQNNGV. Unmatched junction bases numbered 6, after V lost 4 bases and J lost 2 bases. CDR3 length: 16 residues. In DNA form, the CDR3 reads TGTGCCAGCAGCTGGGGACAGGGAGTCCCCTACAATGAGCAGTTCTTC. This translates into CASSWGQGVPYNEQFF.